Sequencing of this TCR beta chain was carried out in a study of T cells in Graves' hyperthyroidism and ophthalmopathy. Using RNA transcripts as the source, TCR beta CDR3 regions were amplified. With the HTBI primer set, the TCR CDR3 went through a first round of RT-PCR. From the multiplex PCR reads, TCRdb called clonotypes with MiXCR, one entry per CDR3 protein. The data contain a few hundred thousand distinct CDR3 sequences, roughly 15% of them singletons. For Graves' hyperthyroidism to be stable, ophthalmopathy could not progress within 18 months. It was around 11 ml of fresh peripheral blood that supplied the PBMCs. This clonotype was observed at least ten times. Its antigen is not identified. Germline V gene sequence: CDR1 DFQATT, CDR2 SNEGSKA (reference sequence). This CDR3 has 15 amino acids. V lost 0 bases and J lost 4; bases outside the gene matches: 6. Study observations and caveats: Model predictions of ophthalmopathy came a median around 6.5 months before onset. From stable hyperthyroidism, ophthalmopathy was set apart by a 13 V-J model.

The V and J genes are TRBV20-1 and TRBJ1-1; 9 nucleotides align to TRBD1. The receptor was isolated from a woman aged 40 to 50 with Graves' hyperthyroidism. Source material: blood. The CDR3 sequence is CSARDGTGLGTEAFF. CDR3 DNA sequence: TGCAGTGCTAGAGATGGGACAGGGCTAGGCACTGAAGCTTTCTTT.